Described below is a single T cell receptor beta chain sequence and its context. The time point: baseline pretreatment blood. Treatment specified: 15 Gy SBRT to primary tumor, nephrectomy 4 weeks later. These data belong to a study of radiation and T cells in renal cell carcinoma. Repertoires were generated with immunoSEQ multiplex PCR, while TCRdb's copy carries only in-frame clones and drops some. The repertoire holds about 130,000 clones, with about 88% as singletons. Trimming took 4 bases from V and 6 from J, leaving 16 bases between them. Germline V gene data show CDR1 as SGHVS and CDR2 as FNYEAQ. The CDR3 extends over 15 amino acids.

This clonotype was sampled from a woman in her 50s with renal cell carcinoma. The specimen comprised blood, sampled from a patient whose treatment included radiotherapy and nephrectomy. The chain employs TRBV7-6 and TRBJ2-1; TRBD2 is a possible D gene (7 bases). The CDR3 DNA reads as TGTGCCAGCAGCTCCCTGGGGGGGCAAATCAATGAGCAGTTCTTC. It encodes CASSSLGGQINEQFF.